A single sample is the source of the 12 T cell receptor beta chains below, sequenced in a study of OX40 agonist ivuxolimab in advanced cancers. Produced via immunoSEQ multiplex PCR; TCRdb's table is partial and in-frame only. The profile shows about 32,000 clones, over 85% of them singletons. The sequences come from CD4+ or CD8+ T cells sorted from blood, collected in a trial of the OX40 agonist ivuxolimab. The receptors here all came from an adult with an advanced solid tumor such as melanoma, head and neck, liver or kidney cancer.

V usage is TRBV11-2 and J usage is TRBJ2-7, with unresolved D. CDR3 length equals 14 residues. Germline lookup yields CDR1 SGHAT and CDR2 FQNNGV. The V gene lost 1 base and the J gene lost 5 bases, with 12 bases spanning the gap. Here the CDR3 reads CASSLGWKSDEQYF. CDR3 sequence (DNA): TGTGCCAGCAGCTTAGGTTGGAAGTCAGACGAGCAGTACTTC.

The chain is built from TRBV15 and TRBJ2-1, with D possibly matching TRBD1 (6 bases). Germline V gene lookup returns CDR1 LNHNV and CDR2 YYDKDF (reference sequence). The CDR3 length is 16 residues. Trimming removed 6 bases from V and 2 bases from J, with 17 bases in between. CDR3: CATSTLGATTYNEQFF. The CDR3 DNA follows: TGTGCCACCAGTACACTGGGGGCAACCACCTACAATGAGCAGTTCTTC.

The chain carries TRBV4-1 and TRBJ2-7; no clear D. The CDR3 covers 14 residues. The V gene lost 0 bases and the J gene lost 0 bases, with 6 bases spanning the gap. Germline CDR1 reads MGHRA; CDR2 reads YSYEKL. The CDR3 nucleotides are TGCGCCAGCAGCCAAGATATAGGCTCCTACGAGCAGTACTTC. Amino acid sequence: CASSQDIGSYEQYF.

The rearrangement uses TRBV5-4 and TRBJ2-7; D is perhaps TRBD1 (6 bases). The CDR3 runs 15 residues. Germline assignment: CDR1 SGHNT and CDR2 YYREEE (reference sequence). With 3 bases removed from V and 2 bases from J, the gap between germline ends came to 15 bases. The DNA of the CDR3 is TGTGCCAGCAGCTCCCCGAGGACAGAAACCTACGAGCAGTACTTC. Translation: CASSSPRTETYEQYF.

The V gene is TRBV7-9, the J gene TRBJ2-2; D perhaps matches TRBD1 (5 bases). CDR1 SEHNR and CDR2 FQNEAQ come from the germline V gene (reference sequence). The CDR3 is made up of 17 amino acids. V dropped 2 bases and J dropped 0 bases, with 13 bases sitting between them. The DNA of the CDR3 is TGTGCCAGCAGCTTACCATTATCGACAGCGAACACCGGGGAGCTGTTTTTT. Translation: CASSLPLSTANTGELFF.

The chain is built from TRBV5-1 and TRBJ2-3; D ambiguous. The CDR3 spans 16 residues. Germline CDR1 SGHRS, CDR2 YFSETQ. V was trimmed by 0 bases and J by 0 bases, leaving 11 bases between them. CDR3 sequence (DNA): TGCGCCAGCAGCTTGGCCGTCTTTTCTAGCACAGATACGCAGTATTTT. Its translation is CASSLAVFSSTDTQYF. The whole variable domain, remainder taken from reference TRBV5-1 and TRBJ2-3, is KAGVTQTPRYLIKTRGQQVTLSCSPISGHRSVSWYQQTPGQGLQFLFEYFSETQRNKGNFPGRFSGRQFSNSRSEMNVSTLELGDSALYLCASSLAVFSSTDTQYFGPGTRLTVL.

V gene TRBV6-5 combines with J gene TRBJ2-5, with D maybe TRBD2 (6 bases). The CDR3 is made up of 14 amino acids. V gave up 1 base and J gave up 5 bases, with 11 bases separating them. Looked up from germline, CDR1 is MNHEY and CDR2 is SVGAGI. Written as DNA, the CDR3 is TGTGCCAGCAGTTACTTGGGGGGTGAGGAGACCCAGTACTTC. Protein: CASSYLGGEETQYF.

This rearrangement joins TRBV19 to TRBJ2-1; a weak D match, TRBD2 (6 bases). Germline CDR1 is LNHDA and CDR2 is SQIVND (reference sequence). The CDR3 runs to 15 residues. V was clipped by 3 bases and J by 4 bases, with 13 bases between them. DNA of the CDR3: TGTGCCAGTAGTATGTGGCTAGCGATGTACAATGAGCAGTTCTTC. Translated: CASSMWLAMYNEQFF.

The chain employs TRBV4-1 and TRBJ2-4; D possibly matches TRBD1 or TRBD2 (5 bases each). Trimming pared 0 bases from V and 15 bases from J, leaving 15 bases between. CDR1 is MGHRA, CDR2 YSYEKL, per germline. This CDR3 has 13 residues. The CDR3 nucleotides read TGCGCCAGCAGCCAAGACGACGAGGGTGGGGGGTACTTC. This encodes CASSQDDEGGGYF.

The gene calls are TRBV7-8 and TRBJ1-2, with D possibly TRBD1 on 5 matching bases. V lost 5 bases and J lost 10, with 20 bases in between. The germline CDR1 and CDR2 sequences are SGHVS and FQNEAQ. The CDR3 covers 14 residues. The CDR3 DNA is TGTGCCAGCAGCCGAACCGGGACGACGAGTGACTACACCTTC. Its protein is CASSRTGTTSDYTF.

The chain combines TRBV6-1 with TRBJ2-7, with D perhaps matching TRBD1 (5 bases). The V gene's germline CDR1 is MNHNS and CDR2 SASEGT. Trimming cost V 0 bases and J 6 bases, with 18 bases left between them. There are 16 residues in the CDR3. The CDR3 reads CASSEALRQGIREQYF. The CDR3, as DNA: TGTGCCAGCAGTGAAGCGCTTCGGCAGGGTATCCGCGAGCAGTACTTC.

The chain couples TRBV27 to TRBJ2-7; 8 positions agree with TRBD2. Germline CDR1 is MNHEY and CDR2 is SMNVEV (reference sequence). The CDR3 consists of 15 residues. J was trimmed by 6 bases and V by 5 bases; bases with no gene match: 12. The CDR3 coding sequence is TGTGCCAGCAGTGATAGTGGACTAGCCTTATTCGAGCAGTACTTC. Amino acids: CASSDSGLALFEQYF.